Below, 31 T cell receptor beta chains from the same sample are listed, as sequenced in a study of blood T cell repertoires in COVID-19. Repertoires were generated with immunoSEQ multiplex PCR, while TCRdb's copy carries only in-frame clones and drops some. The data hold around 220,000 clones, with 75% to 90% observed a single time. Sequencing input: peripheral blood. The origin of the receptors is a woman over 75 with COVID-19, enrolled during active disease.

In its sample, this clone was seen a few times. J is TRBJ2-3 and V is TRBV7-2; 7 bases are shared with TRBD2. Germline values: CDR1 SGHTA, CDR2 FQGNSA. The V and J ends lost 1 base and 0 bases, in that order; junction bases with no gene match: 7. The CDR3 has 17 residues. In nucleotides, the CDR3 is TGTGCCAGCAGCTTAGGGCCAGCGGGATTAAGCACAGATACGCAGTATTTT. Protein product: CASSLGPAGLSTDTQYF. Using reference TRBV7-2 and TRBJ2-3 for the parts outside the CDR3, the full variable domain is GAGVSQSPSNKVTEKGKDVELRCDPISGHTALYWYRQSLGQGLEFLIYFQGNSAPDKSGLPSDRFSAERTGGSVSTLTIQRTQQEDSAVYLCASSLGPAGLSTDTQYFGPGTRLTVL.

The chain has TRBV4-3 and TRBJ2-7; perhaps TRBD2 as D (5 bases). This CDR3 spans 15 amino acids. The V and J ends lost 0 bases and 0 bases respectively, with 9 bases between them. Germline V gene lookup returns CDR1 LGHNA and CDR2 YSLEER. DNA of the CDR3: TGCGCCAGCAGCCAAGAACCGGGGTCCTCCTACGAGCAGTACTTC. This encodes CASSQEPGSSYEQYF.

This clone was picked up one time. The chain has TRBV18 and TRBJ1-1; D is unresolved. CDR1 is KGHSH and CDR2 is LQKENI in the germline V gene. Trimming took off 3 bases at V and 8 bases at J, with 7 bases between the two ends. This CDR3 contains 11 residues. CDR3 nucleotide sequence: TGTGCCAGCTCACCTGACAAAGAAGCTTTCTTT. It translates to CASSPDKEAFF.

The chain joins TRBV6-2 or TRBV6-3 to TRBJ1-6; D gene unclear. This CDR3 has 16 residues. Germline V gives CDR1 MNHEY, CDR2 SVGEGT. Between the trimmed V and J ends, which lost 0 bases and 6 bases, there was a span of 12 bases. CDR3 loop: CASSYSVGSGNSPLHF. The CDR3 DNA is TGTGCCAGCAGTTACTCCGTCGGGAGTGGTAATTCACCCCTCCACTTT.

The chain employs TRBV28 and TRBJ1-2; no clear D. Trimming stripped 0 bases from V and 2 bases from J, with 16 bases between. The CDR3 is made up of 17 amino acids. CDR1 and CDR2 (germline): MDHEN, SYDVKM. The CDR3 DNA reads as TGTGCCAGCAGTTTATGGTCCCGCGGGGTTGGAAACTATGGCTACACCTTC. It encodes CASSLWSRGVGNYGYTF.

The chain is built from TRBV28 and TRBJ1-2, with D possibly being TRBD1 (6 bases). The V end was cut by 10 bases, the J end by 4 bases, with 13 bases between. The germline CDR1 and CDR2 sequences are MDHEN and SYDVKM. There are 12 residues in the CDR3. This CDR3 reads CATLTGGYGYTF. The CDR3 bases are TGTGCCACCTTGACAGGCGGCTATGGCTACACCTTC.

The rearrangement uses TRBV5-6 and TRBJ1-4, with TRBD1 matching 11 bases. The CDR3 length is 17 residues. The V and J ends lost 2 bases and 8 bases, in that order; junction bases with no gene match: 11. Germline CDR1 is SGHDT and CDR2 is YYEEEE. The CDR3 nucleotides read TGTGCCAGCAGCTTATTAGGACAGGGGGCGGATAAAGAAAAACTGTTTTTT. Amino acid sequence: CASSLLGQGADKEKLFF.

V usage is TRBV6-6 and J usage is TRBJ2-3; 7 bases fit TRBD2. V was pared by 10 bases and J by 2 bases, with 6 bases of the junction left unmatched. The CDR3 consists of 13 residues. The germline V gene encodes CDR1 MNHNY and CDR2 SVGAGI (reference sequence). The CDR3 loop is CATRAGFTDTQYF. In DNA form, the CDR3 reads TGTGCCACCCGAGCGGGATTCACAGATACGCAGTATTTT.

The sample holds one count of this clone. The J gene is TRBJ1-5, the V gene TRBV7-2; maybe TRBD1 (6 bases). V lost 4 bases and J lost 2, with 9 bases in between. The CDR3 runs 14 residues. The germline gives CDR1 SGHTA, CDR2 FQGNSA. The CDR3: CASSSRQGNQPQHF. CDR3 coding DNA: TGTGCCAGCAGCTCCAGACAGGGCAATCAGCCCCAGCATTTT.

The V and J genes are TRBV2 and TRBJ2-4, with D possibly being TRBD1 (5 bases). Trimming pared 4 bases from V and 4 bases from J, leaving 14 bases between. This CDR3 spans 15 amino acids. Germline CDR1 is SNHLY and CDR2 is FYNNEI. The CDR3 DNA reads TGTGCCAGCAGTGCAGGAGACAGCATAAAAAACATTCAGTACTTC. It is translated as CASSAGDSIKNIQYF.

The genes are TRBV6-5 and TRBJ2-1, with no clear D. CDR3 size: 10 residues. CDR1 and CDR2 (germline): MNHEY, SVGAGI. V lost 7 bases and J lost 6, with 4 bases in between. CDR3 amino acids: CASNLNEQFF. The CDR3 nucleotides are TGTGCCAGCAATCTCAATGAGCAGTTCTTC.

The V call is TRBV28, the J call TRBJ1-5; TRBD1 matches at 7 bases. This CDR3 comprises 16 residues. The trim removed 3 bases at V and 1 base at J, leaving 6 bases unmatched. CDR1 and CDR2 from the germline V gene are MDHEN and SYDVKM. The DNA for the CDR3 is TGTGCCAGCAGTTTTAGGTCAGGGGGAAGCAATCAGCCCCAGCATTTT. Its translation is CASSFRSGGSNQPQHF. Full variable domain (outside the CDR3, taken from reference TRBV28 and TRBJ1-5): DVKVTQSSRYLVKRTGEKVFLECVQDMDHENMFWYRQDPGLGLRLIYFSYDVKMKEKGDIPEGYSVSREKKERFSLILESASTNQTSMYLCASSFRSGGSNQPQHFGDGTRLSIL.

This clone was detected once. The V and J genes are TRBV19 and TRBJ1-1; D not resolved. The germline V gene has CDR1 LNHDA and CDR2 SQIVND (reference sequence). Trimming cost V 4 bases and J 3 bases, with 6 bases left between them. The CDR3 sequence is 12 residues long. This CDR3 is CASSTFYTEAFF. The CDR3 DNA reads TGTGCCAGTAGTACGTTTTACACTGAAGCTTTCTTT.

The chain combines TRBV19 with TRBJ1-1, with 10 bases that match TRBD1. Germline values: CDR1 LNHDA, CDR2 SQIVND (reference sequence). V trimming: 5 bases; J trimming: 5 bases; junction bases outside the gene matches: 5. The CDR3 loop spans 14 amino acids. CDR3 sequence: CASSGGQGWTEAFF. CDR3 nucleotide sequence: TGTGCCAGTAGTGGGGGACAGGGGTGGACTGAAGCTTTCTTT.

The chain carries TRBV2 and TRBJ2-7, with TRBD1 as a possible D gene (5 bases). CDR1 SNHLY and CDR2 FYNNEI come from the germline V gene. Trimming stripped 4 bases from V and 5 bases from J, with 9 bases between. This CDR3 contains 12 residues. CDR3 in DNA: TGTGCCAGCAGTGCCAGGACAAACGAGCAGTACTTC. This translates into CASSARTNEQYF.

This clone was seen a single time. This sequence joins TRBV11-2 and TRBJ2-1, with D maybe TRBD1 (6 bases). The CDR3 is made up of 12 amino acids. V shed 6 bases and J shed 14 bases, with 17 bases lying between them. Germline V gene sequence: CDR1 SGHAT, CDR2 FQNNGV. The CDR3 coding sequence is TGTGCCAGCAGGGGAGTTGGGGGCGCTAAGTTCTTC. This sequence encodes CASRGVGGAKFF.

This chain links TRBV27 with TRBJ1-2; 7 nucleotides agree with TRBD1. CDR3 length: 13 amino acids. CDR1 is MNHEY, CDR2 SMNVEV, per germline (reference sequence). Trimming took 7 bases from V and 8 from J; bases not matched to a gene: 10. The CDR3 spells CASKDREAKGYTF. CDR3 DNA sequence: TGTGCCAGCAAAGACAGGGAGGCAAAGGGCTACACCTTC.

The chain joins TRBV7-6 to TRBJ2-1; no clear D gene. V lost 2 bases and J lost 5, with 16 bases in between. The CDR3 covers 16 residues. Germline CDR1 and CDR2: SGHVS and FNYEAQ. CDR3 coding DNA: TGTGCCAGCAGCTTACGGCGGTCCCACCCAAACAATGAGCAGTTCTTC. Its protein product is CASSLRRSHPNNEQFF.

This clone was recorded only once. The rearrangement uses TRBV7-2 and TRBJ2-5; 8 bases agree with TRBD2. After removal of 0 bases from V and 5 bases from J, the junction contained 2 bases not matched to a gene. Germline V gene lookup returns CDR1 SGHTA and CDR2 FQGNSA. The CDR3 is 14 amino acids. CDR3 nucleotides: TGTGCCAGCAGCTTAGCTATAGCGGGGGAGACCCAGTACTTC. Its translation is CASSLAIAGETQYF.

This clone appeared a single time. The V gene is TRBV19, the J gene TRBJ1-1; 8 bases match TRBD1. Germline lookup yields CDR1 LNHDA and CDR2 SQIVND (reference sequence). V lost 7 bases to trimming and J lost 4 bases; unmatched junction nucleotides: 8. The CDR3 is 14 residues long. The CDR3 DNA reads TGTGCCAGTAAAAGAGGACAGGGATTCACTGAAGCTTTCTTT. This gives the protein CASKRGQGFTEAFF.

The genes are TRBV3-1 (or the pseudogene TRBV3-2) and TRBJ1-1; D gene unclear. The germline V gene encodes CDR1 LGHDT and CDR2 YNNKEL (reference sequence). V was trimmed by 4 bases and J by 4 bases, leaving 7 bases between them. The CDR3 spans 12 residues. The CDR3 is CASSPRGTEAFF. CDR3 bases: TGTGCCAGCAGCCCAAGAGGCACTGAAGCTTTCTTT.

This clone appeared once. This chain joins TRBV10-1 and TRBJ1-5, with D perhaps TRBD1 (6 bases). Trimming took 3 bases from V and 7 from J, leaving 22 bases between them. This CDR3 contains 17 residues. Germline loops: CDR1 WNHNN, CDR2 SYGVQD (reference sequence). DNA of the CDR3: TGCGCCAGCAGTGATGGACAGACTCCCGCGAGCAGACAGCCCCAGCATTTT. It codes for CASSDGQTPASRQPQHF.

V and J are TRBV18 and TRBJ2-3; D remains ambiguous. Germline assignment: CDR1 KGHSH and CDR2 LQKENI. The CDR3 loop spans 13 amino acids. Trimming cost V 4 bases and J 1 base, with 6 bases left between them. CDR3 sequence reads: CASSLPGTDTQYF. In nucleotides, the CDR3 is TGTGCCAGCTCACTTCCCGGCACAGATACGCAGTATTTT.

This clone was recorded once. This sequence joins TRBV27 and TRBJ1-6; D call uncertain. CDR3 length equals 13 residues. V was pared by 4 bases and J by 8 bases, with 9 bases between. The germline V gene encodes CDR1 MNHEY and CDR2 SMNVEV (reference sequence). CDR3 nucleotides: TGTGCCAGCAGTTCCCCCCTATATTCACCCCTCCACTTT. Protein: CASSSPLYSPLHF.

The chain combines TRBV6-1 with TRBJ1-5; 10 bases are a match to TRBD1. CDR1 is MNHNS, CDR2 SASEGT, per germline. With 4 bases clipped from V and 4 bases from J, the junction kept 7 bases outside the gene matches. CDR3 length equals 16 residues. This CDR3 reads CASSAWRTGGNQPQHF. The CDR3 DNA reads as TGTGCCAGCAGTGCGTGGAGGACAGGGGGAAATCAGCCCCAGCATTTT.

This chain joins TRBV16 and TRBJ2-7; D might be TRBD1 (6 bases). The CDR3 runs to 15 residues. Germline CDR1 reads KGHSY; CDR2 reads FQNENV. V was cut by 2 bases and J by 0 bases, with 11 bases left in between. The CDR3 sequence: CASSQGTLFSYEQYF. Here the CDR3 DNA reads TGTGCCAGCAGCCAAGGGACACTATTCTCCTACGAGCAGTACTTC.

This chain connects TRBV25-1 to TRBJ1-2; D may be TRBD1 (5 bases). Germline CDR1 reads MGHDK; CDR2 reads SYGVNS. This CDR3 spans 12 amino acids. The V end lost 3 bases, the J end lost 4 bases, and 6 bases lay between the germline ends. The CDR3: CASSETVYGYTF. As DNA, the CDR3 is TGTGCCAGCAGTGAGACAGTCTATGGCTACACCTTC.

The chain is built from TRBV9 and TRBJ1-2; the D gene is possibly TRBD1 (6 bases). Germline V gives CDR1 SGDLS, CDR2 YYNGEE. Between the trimmed V and J ends, which lost 1 base and 1 base, there was a span of 11 bases. The CDR3 consists of 15 residues. CDR3 loop: CASSVSGAGNYGYTF. The CDR3 region has the DNA TGTGCCAGCAGCGTATCAGGGGCGGGTAACTATGGCTACACCTTC.

The V and J genes are TRBV30 and TRBJ2-1, with 7 nucleotides matching TRBD2. CDR3 length equals 13 residues. CDR1 and CDR2 (germline): GTSNPN, SVGIG (reference sequence). Trimming at V came to 7 bases and at J to 8 bases, leaving 11 bases not matched to a gene. CDR3: CASPSGARDEQFF. In nucleotides, the CDR3 is TGTGCCTCTCCAAGCGGGGCGAGGGATGAGCAGTTCTTC. The whole variable domain, filled in from reference TRBV30 and TRBJ2-1, reads SQTIHQWPATLVQPVGSPLSLECTVEGTSNPNLYWYRQAAGRGLQLLFYSVGIGQISSEVPQNLSASRPQDRQFILSSKKLLLSDSGFYLCASPSGARDEQFFGPGTRLTVL.

This chain connects TRBV6-6 to TRBJ2-7; TRBD1 might be the D (6 bases). Germline CDR1 is MNHNY and CDR2 is SVGAGI (reference sequence). V was shortened by 4 bases and J by 4 bases, with 11 bases between the two germline ends. The CDR3 sequence is 13 residues long. CDR3 sequence (DNA): TGTGCCAGCAGTTTTCTACAGGGTTACGAGCAGTACTTC. Amino acid sequence: CASSFLQGYEQYF.

V is TRBV5-1 and J is TRBJ1-5; no clear D. Germline V gene lookup returns CDR1 SGHRS and CDR2 YFSETQ. The CDR3 is made up of 17 amino acids. V shed 1 base and J shed 6 bases, with 20 bases lying between them. The CDR3 here is CASSLRDNPVFSQPQHF. CDR3 coding DNA: TGCGCCAGCAGCTTGCGCGACAATCCAGTTTTCTCTCAGCCCCAGCATTTT.